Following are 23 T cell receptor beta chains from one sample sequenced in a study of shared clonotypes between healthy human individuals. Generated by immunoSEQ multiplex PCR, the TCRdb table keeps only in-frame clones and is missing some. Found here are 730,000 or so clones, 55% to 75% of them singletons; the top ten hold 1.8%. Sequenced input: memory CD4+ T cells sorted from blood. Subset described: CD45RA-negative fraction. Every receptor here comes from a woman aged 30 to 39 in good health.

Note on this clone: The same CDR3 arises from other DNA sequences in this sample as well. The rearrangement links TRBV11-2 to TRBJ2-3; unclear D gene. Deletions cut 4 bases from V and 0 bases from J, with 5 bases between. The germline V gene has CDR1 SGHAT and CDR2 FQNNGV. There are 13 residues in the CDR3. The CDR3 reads CASSSPSTDTQYF. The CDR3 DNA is TGTGCCAGCAGCTCACCTAGCACAGATACGCAGTATTTT.

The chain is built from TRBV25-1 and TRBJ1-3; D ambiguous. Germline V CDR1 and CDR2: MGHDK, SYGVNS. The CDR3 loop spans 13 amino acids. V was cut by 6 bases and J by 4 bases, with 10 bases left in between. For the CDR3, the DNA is TGTGCCAGCAGCGACCAGGCAGGAAACACCATATATTTT. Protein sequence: CASSDQAGNTIYF. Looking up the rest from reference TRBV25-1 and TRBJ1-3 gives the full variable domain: EADIYQTPRYLVIGTGKKITLECSQTMGHDKMYWYQQDPGMELHLIHYSYGVNSTEKGDLSSESTVSRIRTEHFPLTLESARPSHTSQYLCASSDQAGNTIYFGEGSWLTVV.

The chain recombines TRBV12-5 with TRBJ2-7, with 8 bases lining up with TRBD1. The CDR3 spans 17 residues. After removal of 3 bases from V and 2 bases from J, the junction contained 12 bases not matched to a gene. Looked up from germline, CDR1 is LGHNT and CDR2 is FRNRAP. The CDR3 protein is CASGFDPGTGGTYEQYF. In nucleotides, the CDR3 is TGTGCTAGTGGTTTCGACCCTGGGACAGGTGGGACCTACGAGCAGTACTTC.

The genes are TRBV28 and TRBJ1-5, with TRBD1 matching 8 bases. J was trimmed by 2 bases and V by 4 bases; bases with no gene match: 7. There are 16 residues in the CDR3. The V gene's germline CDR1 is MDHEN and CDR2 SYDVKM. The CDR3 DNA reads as TGTGCCAGCAGTTGGCAACCGGGACAGGGCAATCAGCCCCAGCATTTT. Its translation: CASSWQPGQGNQPQHF.

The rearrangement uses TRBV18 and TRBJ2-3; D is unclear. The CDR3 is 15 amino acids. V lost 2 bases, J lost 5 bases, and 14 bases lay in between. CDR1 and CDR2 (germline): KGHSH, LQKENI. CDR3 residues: CASSPRAGWIDTQYF. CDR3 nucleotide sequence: TGTGCCAGCTCACCAAGGGCAGGATGGATAGATACGCAGTATTTT.

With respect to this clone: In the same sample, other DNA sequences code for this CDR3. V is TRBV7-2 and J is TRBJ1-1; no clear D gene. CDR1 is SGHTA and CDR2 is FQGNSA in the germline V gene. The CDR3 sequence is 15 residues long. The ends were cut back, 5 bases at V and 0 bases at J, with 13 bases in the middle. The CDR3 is CASSLGPGLNTEAFF. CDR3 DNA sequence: TGTGCCAGCAGCCTAGGCCCTGGGCTGAACACTGAAGCTTTCTTT.

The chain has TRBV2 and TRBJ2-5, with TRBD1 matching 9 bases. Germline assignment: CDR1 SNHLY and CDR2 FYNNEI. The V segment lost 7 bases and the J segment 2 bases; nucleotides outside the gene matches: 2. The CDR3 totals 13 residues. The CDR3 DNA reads TGTGCCAGCAATGGACAGGGGCAAGAGACCCAGTACTTC. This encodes CASNGQGQETQYF.

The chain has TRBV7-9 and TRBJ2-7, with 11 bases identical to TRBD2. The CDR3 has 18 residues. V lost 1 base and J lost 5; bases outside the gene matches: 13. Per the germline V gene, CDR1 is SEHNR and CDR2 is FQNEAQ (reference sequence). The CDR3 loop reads CASSLGQKGLAGTNEQYF. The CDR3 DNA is TGTGCCAGCAGCTTAGGGCAGAAAGGACTAGCGGGTACCAACGAGCAGTACTTC.

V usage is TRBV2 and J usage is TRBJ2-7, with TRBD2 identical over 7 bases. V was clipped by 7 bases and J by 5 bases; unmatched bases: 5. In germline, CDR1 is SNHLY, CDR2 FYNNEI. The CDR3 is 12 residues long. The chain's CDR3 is CASTGGTHEQYF. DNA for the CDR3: TGTGCCAGCACGGGGGGAACCCACGAGCAGTACTTC.

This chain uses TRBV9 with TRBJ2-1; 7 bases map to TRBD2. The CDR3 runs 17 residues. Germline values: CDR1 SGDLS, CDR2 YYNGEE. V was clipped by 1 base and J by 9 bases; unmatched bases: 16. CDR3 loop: CASSVTLTSGTWGEQFF. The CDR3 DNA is TGTGCCAGCAGCGTAACCCTGACAAGCGGGACCTGGGGTGAGCAGTTCTTC. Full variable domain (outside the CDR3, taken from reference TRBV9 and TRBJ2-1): DSGVTQTPKHLITATGQRVTLRCSPRSGDLSVYWYQQSLDQGLQFLIQYYNGEERAKGNILERFSAQQFPDLHSELNLSSLELGDSALYFCASSVTLTSGTWGEQFFGPGTRLTVL.

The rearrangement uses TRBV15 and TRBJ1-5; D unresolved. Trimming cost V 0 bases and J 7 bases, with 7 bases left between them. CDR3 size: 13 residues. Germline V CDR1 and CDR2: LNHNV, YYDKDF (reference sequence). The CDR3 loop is CATSRDQIQPQHF. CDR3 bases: TGTGCCACCAGCAGAGATCAAATCCAGCCCCAGCATTTT. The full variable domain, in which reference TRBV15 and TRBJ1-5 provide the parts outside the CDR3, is DAMVIQNPRYQVTQFGKPVTLSCSQTLNHNVMYWYQQKSSQAPKLLFHYYDKDFNNEADTPDNFQSRRPNTSFCFLDIRSPGLGDTAMYLCATSRDQIQPQHFGDGTRLSIL.

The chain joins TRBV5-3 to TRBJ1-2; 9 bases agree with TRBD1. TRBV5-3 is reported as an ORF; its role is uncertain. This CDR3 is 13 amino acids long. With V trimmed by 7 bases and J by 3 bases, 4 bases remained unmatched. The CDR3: CARRDRGDYGYTF. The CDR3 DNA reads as TGTGCCAGACGAGACAGGGGGGACTATGGCTACACCTTC.

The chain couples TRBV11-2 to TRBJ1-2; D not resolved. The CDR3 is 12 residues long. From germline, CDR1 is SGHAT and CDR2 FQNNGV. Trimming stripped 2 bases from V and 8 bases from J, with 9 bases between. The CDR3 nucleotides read TGTGCCAGCAGCTTAAATCCTAGGGGCTACACCTTC. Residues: CASSLNPRGYTF.

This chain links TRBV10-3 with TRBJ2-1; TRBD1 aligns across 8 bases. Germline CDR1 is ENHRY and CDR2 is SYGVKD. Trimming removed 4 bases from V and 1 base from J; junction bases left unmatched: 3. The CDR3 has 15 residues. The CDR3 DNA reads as TGTGCCATCAGTGCCGGGACAGGATCCTACAATGAGCAGTTCTTC. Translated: CAISAGTGSYNEQFF.

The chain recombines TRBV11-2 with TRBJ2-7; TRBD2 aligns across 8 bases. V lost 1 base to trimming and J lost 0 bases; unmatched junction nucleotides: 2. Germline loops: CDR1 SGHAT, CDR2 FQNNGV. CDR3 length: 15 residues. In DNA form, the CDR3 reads TGTGCCAGCAGCTTAGCGGGAGGGATCTCCTACGAGCAGTACTTC. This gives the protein CASSLAGGISYEQYF.

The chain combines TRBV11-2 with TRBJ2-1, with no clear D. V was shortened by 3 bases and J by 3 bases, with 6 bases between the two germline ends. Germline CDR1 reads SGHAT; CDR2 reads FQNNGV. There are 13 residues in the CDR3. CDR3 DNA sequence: TGTGCCAGCAGCTTTGGCAACTACAATGAGCAGTTCTTC. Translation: CASSFGNYNEQFF.

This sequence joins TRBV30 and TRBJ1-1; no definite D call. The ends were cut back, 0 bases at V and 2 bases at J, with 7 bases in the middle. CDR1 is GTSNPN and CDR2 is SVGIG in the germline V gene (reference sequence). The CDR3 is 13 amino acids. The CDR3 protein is CAWSVQDNTEAFF. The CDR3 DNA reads TGTGCCTGGAGTGTCCAGGATAACACTGAAGCTTTCTTT.

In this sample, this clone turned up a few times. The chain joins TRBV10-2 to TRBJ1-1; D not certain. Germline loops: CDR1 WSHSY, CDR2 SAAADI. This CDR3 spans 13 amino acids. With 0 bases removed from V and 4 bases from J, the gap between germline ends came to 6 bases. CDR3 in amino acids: CASSESEGTEAFF. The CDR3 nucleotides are TGCGCCAGCAGTGAGTCGGAAGGCACTGAAGCTTTCTTT.

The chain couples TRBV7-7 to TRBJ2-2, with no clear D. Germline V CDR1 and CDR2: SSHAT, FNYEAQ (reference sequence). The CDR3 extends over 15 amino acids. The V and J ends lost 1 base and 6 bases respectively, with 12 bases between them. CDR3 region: CASSLGPGRAGELFF. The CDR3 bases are TGTGCCAGCAGCTTAGGGCCGGGTAGGGCCGGGGAGCTGTTTTTT.

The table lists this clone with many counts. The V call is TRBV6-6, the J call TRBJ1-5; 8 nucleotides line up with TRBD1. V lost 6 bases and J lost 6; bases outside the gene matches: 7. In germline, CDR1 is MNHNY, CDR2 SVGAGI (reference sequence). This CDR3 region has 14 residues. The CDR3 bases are TGTGCCAGCAGCTCCGGACAGGGTGTTCAGCCCCAGCATTTT. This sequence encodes CASSSGQGVQPQHF.

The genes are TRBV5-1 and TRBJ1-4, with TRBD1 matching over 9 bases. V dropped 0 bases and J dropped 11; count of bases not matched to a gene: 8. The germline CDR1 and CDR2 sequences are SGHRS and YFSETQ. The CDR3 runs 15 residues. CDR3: CASSLGDRDEGKLFF. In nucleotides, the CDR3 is TGCGCCAGCAGCTTGGGGGACAGGGACGAGGGGAAACTGTTTTTT.

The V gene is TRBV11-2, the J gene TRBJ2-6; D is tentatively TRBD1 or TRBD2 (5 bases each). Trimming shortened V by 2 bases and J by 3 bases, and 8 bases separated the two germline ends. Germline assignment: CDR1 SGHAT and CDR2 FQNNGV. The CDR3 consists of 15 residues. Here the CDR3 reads CASSLRGDGANVLTF. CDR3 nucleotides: TGTGCCAGCAGCTTACGGGGCGATGGGGCCAACGTCCTGACTTTC.

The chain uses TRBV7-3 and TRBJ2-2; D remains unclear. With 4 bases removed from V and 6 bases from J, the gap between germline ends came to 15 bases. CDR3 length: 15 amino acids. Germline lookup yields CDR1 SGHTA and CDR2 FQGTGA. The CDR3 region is CASSSSNQLAGELFF. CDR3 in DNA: TGTGCCAGCAGCTCCTCGAACCAGTTGGCCGGGGAGCTGTTTTTT.